These T cell receptor beta chains were read from a single sample in a study of T-cell reconstitution after alpha-beta-depleted transplantation in children. TCRdb reprocessed the PCR reads with MiXCR, giving one entry per CDR3 protein. Of 400,000 to 500,000 distinct CDR3 sequences listed, under 13% are singletons. Sequences were derived from PBMCs from the stem cell graft donor, sampled from the stem cell graft. These receptors originate from a human donor who donated a stem cell graft to a child with acute myeloid leukemia. CDR3s include the opening cysteine and the closing phenylalanine or tryptophan. The D gene is left open where the match is weak. Not all rows give a size; the values are once, few, many and, for expanded clones, a class.

.	TRBV21-1	TRBJ2-2	.	CASNASRGAGELFF	TGTGCCAGCAACGCGTCCCGGGGGGCCGGGGAGCTGTTTTTT
.	TRBV9	TRBJ2-7	few	CASSLRGQNEQYF	TGTGCCAGCAGCCTGCGGGGGCAAAACGAGCAGTACTTC
.	TRBV12-3/TRBV12-4	TRBJ1-2	.	CASSLYGENSRGYTF	TGTGCCAGCAGTTTATATGGAGAGAACTCGAGGGGCTACACCTTC
TRBD2	TRBV28	TRBJ2-1	.	CASSPTSREQFF	TGTGCCAGCAGTCCGACTAGCAGGGAGCAGTTCTTC
TRBD1	TRBV27	TRBJ1-1	few	CASSFDRGGLAEAFF	TGTGCCAGCAGTTTCGACAGGGGTGGTCTCGCTGAAGCTTTCTTT
TRBD2	TRBV5-1	TRBJ2-3	many	CASWEGGGPVTDTQYF	TGCGCCAGCTGGGAAGGCGGGGGGCCCGTCACAGATACGCAGTATTTT
.	TRBV5-4	TRBJ1-4	.	CASSPTGSTNEKLFF	TGTGCCAGCAGTCCGACAGGTTCAACTAATGAAAAACTGTTTTTT
TRBD2	TRBV20-1	TRBJ2-4	.	CSARPTSGGLLAKNIQYF	TGCAGTGCTAGGCCGACTAGCGGAGGACTCCTAGCCAAAAACATTCAGTACTTC
.	TRBV7-3	TRBJ2-1	once	CASSLTLGTNNEQFF	TGTGCCAGCAGTTTAACCCTAGGGACGAACAATGAGCAGTTCTTC
TRBD1	TRBV5-1	TRBJ1-5	few	CASSAPTGDSNQPQHF	TGCGCCAGCAGCGCCCCCACAGGGGATAGCAATCAGCCCCAGCATTTT
.	TRBV5-4	TRBJ2-3	few	CASSPPAGATDTQYF	TGTGCCAGCAGCCCACCCGCGGGGGCTACAGATACGCAGTATTTT
.	TRBV3-1	TRBJ2-1	many	CASSRQGNEQFF	TGTGCCAGCAGCCGGCAAGGTAATGAGCAGTTCTTC